This T cell receptor (beta chain) derives from a study of OX40 agonist ivuxolimab in advanced cancers. For the study at large: Each dose-escalation patient presented with hepatocellular carcinoma, melanoma, renal cell or head and neck cancer. The study's findings and limits: Compared with CD4+, CD8+ T cells on average had more expanded clones. Among the least clonally expanded were partial responders at 0.1-3.0 mg/kg.

Using immunoSEQ multiplex PCR, the repertoire was profiled, and TCRdb retains in-frame clones only, with some absent. The sample records 65,000 to 75,000 clones, over 65% being singletons. People who had autoimmune disease history or systemic immunosuppression were excluded. Comments on this clone: Antigen specificity is unknown.

This CDR3 spans 13 amino acids. Looked up from germline, CDR1 is LNHNV and CDR2 is YYDKDF (reference sequence). V was pared by 8 bases and J by 3 bases, with 3 bases of the junction left unmatched. V usage is TRBV15 and J usage is TRBJ1-2, with 10 bases matching TRBD1. The specimen comprised CD4+ or CD8+ T cells sorted from blood, sampled in a trial of the OX40 agonist ivuxolimab. The TCR originated in an adult with an advanced solid tumor such as melanoma, head and neck, liver or kidney cancer. CDR3 in DNA: TGTGCCACCCGGGACAGGGGATACTATGGCTACACCTTC. Encoded protein: CATRDRGYYGYTF.